This entry lists 32 T cell receptor beta chains sequenced from one sample in a study of post-analysis software for immune sequencing data. No antigens are known for them. Prepared TCR beta cDNA libraries contained unique molecular identifiers. TCRdb reanalysed the PCR reads using MiXCR and keeps one entry per CDR3 protein. The repertoire includes 650,000 to 850,000 distinct CDR3 sequences, 35% to 55% of them detected once, and 4.9% sits in the top ten. General study results and limits: Higher frequency in patients than in controls was seen for five TRBV segments, with TRBV5-6, TRBV5-1 and TRBV20-1 among them.

Sequencing was carried out using blood. Every receptor here comes from a girl aged 5-17 years with multiple sclerosis.

This chain uses TRBV29-1 with TRBJ1-1; 11 bases line up with TRBD1. The CDR3 runs to 14 residues. The V gene end was trimmed by 1 base and the J gene end by 10 bases; junction bases not matched to a gene: 8. Germline V gene data show CDR1 as SQVTM and CDR2 as ANQGSEA. The DNA of the CDR3 is TGCAGCGTTGAAGGAGGGGACAGGGGGATGCGAGCTTTCTTT. This codes for CSVEGGDRGMRAFF.

The V gene is TRBV10-3, the J gene TRBJ2-1; D possibly corresponds to TRBD2 (5 bases). V was cut by 0 bases and J by 15 bases, with 15 bases left in between. The germline CDR1 and CDR2 sequences are ENHRY and SYGVKD. The CDR3 is made up of 13 amino acids. CDR3 coding DNA: TGTGCCATCAGTGAGTCGAGGCCTAGCTCTCGGTTCTTC. Residues: CAISESRPSSRFF.

The sample holds a few counts of this clonotype. The chain employs TRBV20-1 and TRBJ2-7; no reliable D call. The CDR3 consists of 13 residues. Looked up from germline, CDR1 is DFQATT and CDR2 is SNEGSKA (reference sequence). Trimming removed 3 bases at V and 0 bases at J, with 9 bases between. CDR3 amino acids: CSASGPTSYEQYF. As DNA, the CDR3 is TGCAGTGCTAGCGGGCCGACCTCCTACGAGCAGTACTTC.

The chain is built from TRBV29-1 and TRBJ1-1; possible D gene TRBD1, 5 bases. The CDR3 has 13 residues. V gave up 4 bases and J gave up 1 base, with 10 bases separating them. CDR1 SQVTM and CDR2 ANQGSEA come from the germline V gene. CDR3: CSVGGHPNTEAFF. DNA of the CDR3: TGCAGCGTTGGTGGACACCCGAACACTGAAGCTTTCTTT.

Details on this clonotype: At one of its ends the junction is not consistent with the germline gene, which may arise from a read error. This sequence joins TRBV20-1 and TRBJ2-3; tentatively, D is TRBD1 or TRBD2 (5 bases each). The CDR3 length is 15 residues. From germline, CDR1 is DFQATT and CDR2 SNEGSKA (reference sequence). CDR3 coding DNA: TGCAGTGCTAGAGACGTTGGGACCACCACAGGTACGCAGTATTTT. Its protein product is CSARDVGTTTGTQYF.

The chain couples TRBV20-1 to TRBJ2-1; D is ambiguous. In germline, CDR1 is DFQATT, CDR2 SNEGSKA (reference sequence). The CDR3 loop spans 14 amino acids. V shed 2 bases and J shed 4 bases, with 12 bases lying between them. CDR3 DNA: TGCAGTGCTAGAATAGACCGAGATTACAATGAGCAGTTCTTC. Translated: CSARIDRDYNEQFF.

J is TRBJ2-3 and V is TRBV12-3 or TRBV12-4; 7 positions match TRBD2. J gave up 4 bases and V 0 bases, and 1 base lay outside the gene matches. This CDR3 has 14 residues. The DNA for the CDR3 is TGTGCCAGCAGTTTAGCGGCGGGAGCAGATACGCAGTATTTT. Translating gives CASSLAAGADTQYF.

This chain connects TRBV4-3 to TRBJ2-5, with D possibly matching TRBD1 (6 bases). The germline V and J ends were trimmed by 0 bases and 4 bases, with 9 bases remaining between them. Germline V gene lookup returns CDR1 LGHNA and CDR2 YSLEER. This CDR3 comprises 14 residues. CDR3 amino acids: CASSQEAGVETQYF. As DNA, the CDR3 is TGCGCCAGCAGCCAAGAGGCAGGGGTAGAGACCCAGTACTTC.

The chain carries TRBV4-1 and TRBJ2-7, with D unresolved. Per the germline V gene, CDR1 is MGHRA and CDR2 is YSYEKL. Trimming pared 0 bases from V and 5 bases from J, leaving 14 bases between. This CDR3 is 15 amino acids long. The CDR3 sequence: CASSQETSVWDEQYF. CDR3 coding DNA: TGCGCCAGCAGCCAAGAAACCAGCGTCTGGGACGAGCAGTACTTC.

This clonotype was seen only a few times. The rearrangement links TRBV12-3 or TRBV12-4 to TRBJ1-1; possibly TRBD1 for D (5 bases). CDR3 length: 14 amino acids. The V end lost 10 bases, the J end lost 2 bases, and 17 bases lay between the germline ends. DNA for the CDR3: TGTGCCACGGGGGTAAGGGGAGTTAACACTGAAGCTTTCTTT. It encodes CATGVRGVNTEAFF.

This chain links TRBV5-6 with TRBJ1-1; D gene ambiguous. Germline V gives CDR1 SGHDT, CDR2 YYEEEE. The V and J ends lost 4 bases and 4 bases respectively, with 11 bases between them. The length of the CDR3 is 13 residues. The CDR3 spells CASSSGPPTEAFF. The CDR3 region has the DNA TGTGCCAGCAGCAGCGGGCCCCCCACTGAAGCTTTCTTT.

This chain connects TRBV12-3 or TRBV12-4 to TRBJ2-1, with D possibly TRBD2 on 5 matching bases. This CDR3 spans 15 amino acids. V lost 2 bases and J lost 7, with 15 bases in between. CDR3 DNA: TGTGCCAGCAGTTTAAAGTGGGAGAAGGAGAATGAGCAGTTCTTC. Translating it yields CASSLKWEKENEQFF.

The rearrangement uses TRBV5-1 and TRBJ1-2; unclear D gene. The CDR3 has 16 amino acids. Trimming took 1 base from V and 2 from J, leaving 15 bases between them. CDR1 is SGHRS and CDR2 is YFSETQ in the germline V gene. The CDR3 region is CASSLREGLGNYGYTF. For the CDR3, the DNA is TGCGCCAGCAGCTTGAGGGAGGGCTTAGGGAACTATGGCTACACCTTC.

This rearrangement joins TRBV29-1 to TRBJ2-5; 10 bases map to TRBD2. Per germline, CDR1 SQVTM and CDR2 ANQGSEA. The CDR3 totals 13 residues. V gave up 7 bases and J gave up 2 bases; unmatched junction bases: 4. CDR3 region: CSALLAGQETQYF. The CDR3 coding sequence is TGCAGCGCCTTACTAGCGGGGCAAGAGACCCAGTACTTC.

This clonotype was observed at least ten times. This chain uses TRBV7-6 with TRBJ2-3; unclear D gene. Germline assignment: CDR1 SGHVS and CDR2 FNYEAQ. The germline V and J ends were trimmed by 3 bases and 2 bases, with 15 bases remaining between them. The CDR3 has 16 amino acids. As DNA, the CDR3 is TGTGCCAGCAGCTTGGTCGCCGGCGAAACCACAGATACGCAGTATTTT. Amino acids: CASSLVAGETTDTQYF.

The chain recombines TRBV5-1 with TRBJ1-2, with 7 bases aligning to TRBD1. V shed 0 bases, J shed 4 bases, and the junction held 6 bases outside the gene matches. CDR1 is SGHRS and CDR2 is YFSETQ in the germline V gene. The CDR3 loop spans 15 amino acids. The CDR3 DNA sequence: TGCGCCAGCAGCTTGGGACAGGGCACGGGCTATGGCTACACCTTC. It is translated as CASSLGQGTGYGYTF.

The rearrangement links TRBV10-3 to TRBJ2-2, with D tentatively TRBD1 or TRBD2 (5 bases each). Trimming took off 11 bases at V and 4 bases at J, with 11 bases between the two ends. The germline V gene has CDR1 ENHRY and CDR2 SYGVKD. This CDR3 has 12 residues. CDR3 sequence reads: CAVGRSTGELFF. CDR3 coding DNA: TGTGCCGTGGGACGGAGCACCGGGGAGCTGTTTTTT.

In its sample, this clonotype was seen once. The junction departs from germline at one end; a sequencing error may be responsible. The rearrangement links TRBV7-3 to TRBJ2-3; 10 bases agree with TRBD1. The CDR3 is 13 amino acids. The germline V gene has CDR1 SGHTA and CDR2 FQGTGA. The DNA of the CDR3 is TGTACCAGCGCCGGACAGGGGGAGGATACGCAGTATTTT. This codes for CTSAGQGEDTQYF.

This clonotype was seen a few times. This rearrangement joins TRBV6-6 to TRBJ2-6, with 7 bases matching TRBD1. The germline V gene encodes CDR1 MNHNY and CDR2 SVGAGI (reference sequence). V was clipped by 4 bases and J by 0 bases; unmatched bases: 6. The CDR3 loop spans 17 amino acids. CDR3: CASSSETGISGANVLTF. DNA of the CDR3: TGTGCCAGCAGTTCTGAGACAGGGATCTCTGGGGCCAACGTCCTGACTTTC.

Turning to this clonotype: At one boundary the junction diverges from the germline segment, which might be a read error. The rearrangement uses TRBV20-1 and TRBJ2-3; 9 nucleotides align to TRBD2. The germline gives CDR1 DFQATT, CDR2 SNEGSKA (reference sequence). CDR3 length: 15 residues. CDR3 residues: CSATRLAEGTDTQYF. The CDR3 region has the DNA TGCAGTGCTACCCGACTAGCGGAGGGCACGGATACGCAGTATTTT.

The chain joins TRBV20-1 to TRBJ1-1; D is ambiguous. Trimming stripped 7 bases from V and 10 bases from J, with 7 bases between. The CDR3 is 8 residues long. The germline V gene has CDR1 DFQATT and CDR2 SNEGSKA (reference sequence). This chain's CDR3 is CSVGGAFF. CDR3 DNA: TGCAGTGTGGGCGGAGCTTTCTTT.

J is TRBJ1-2 and V is TRBV12-3 or TRBV12-4; D is uncertain. V lost 5 bases and J 1 base, leaving 8 bases between the germline ends. The CDR3 is 13 amino acids. CDR3 residues: CASSPAHNYGYTF. The CDR3 DNA is TGTGCCAGCAGTCCCGCCCATAACTATGGCTACACCTTC.

There are a few counts of this clonotype. The chain links TRBV28 to TRBJ2-7; TRBD1 matches 11 bases. The junction had 6 bases not matched to a gene; V was cut back by 6 bases and J by 5 bases. This CDR3 is built from 14 residues. Germline V lookup: CDR1 MDHEN, CDR2 SYDVKM. The CDR3 here is CASSLDRGRDEQYF. CDR3 coding DNA: TGTGCCAGCAGCCTGGACAGGGGGCGGGACGAGCAGTACTTC.

The V call is TRBV24-1, the J call TRBJ2-2; D is perhaps TRBD1 or TRBD2 (5 bases each). Germline lookup yields CDR1 KGHDR and CDR2 SFDVKD. V was shortened by 0 bases and J by 11 bases, with 9 bases between the two germline ends. This CDR3 is 13 amino acids long. CDR3 sequence: CATSDLRGSELFF. The CDR3 DNA follows: TGTGCCACCAGTGATTTGCGGGGCAGCGAGCTGTTTTTT.

This chain connects TRBV7-2 to TRBJ2-5, with 7 bases that match TRBD2. CDR3 length: 19 amino acids. The V and J ends lost 5 bases and 2 bases, in that order; junction bases with no gene match: 20. The V gene's germline CDR1 is SGHTA and CDR2 FQGNSA. The CDR3 DNA reads TGTGCCAGCAGCCGAATGTTGGGAGCGGGAATATGGGCTCAAGAGACCCAGTACTTC. Its protein is CASSRMLGAGIWAQETQYF.

This clonotype has a handful of counts. A junction end diverges from the germline sequence, so it may reflect a read error. This chain joins TRBV7-7 and TRBJ2-7, with TRBD1 matching 10 bases. TRBJ2-5 explains the end of the DNA better; the J call may be wrong. Germline V gene lookup returns CDR1 SSHAT and CDR2 FNYEAQ (reference sequence). This CDR3 region has 14 residues. Written as DNA, the CDR3 is TGTGCTAGCAGTCCCGGGACAGGGGCAGAGACCCAGTACTTC. This codes for CASSPGTGAETQYF.

This chain uses TRBV4-1 with TRBJ2-3, with 9 bases aligning to TRBD1. The J segment lost 2 bases and the V segment lost 0 bases, leaving 6 bases of the junction unmatched. The CDR3 is 17 amino acids. Germline V CDR1 and CDR2: MGHRA, YSYEKL. In DNA, the CDR3 is TGCGCCAGCAGCCAAGATAGGACAGGGGCCCTCACAGATACGCAGTATTTT. Encoded protein: CASSQDRTGALTDTQYF.

V usage is TRBV4-2 and J usage is TRBJ2-5, with 7 bases lining up with TRBD1. V lost 0 bases and J lost 4; bases outside the gene matches: 8. Germline CDR1 is LGHNA and CDR2 is YNFKEQ. This CDR3 region has 16 residues. In DNA form, the CDR3 reads TGTGCCAGCAGCCAAGAAGAAGGGGGCTGGCGAGAGACCCAGTACTTC. Translation gives CASSQEEGGWRETQYF.

In its sample, this clonotype was seen a few times. The rearrangement uses TRBV30 and TRBJ2-7; unclear D gene. The CDR3 consists of 11 residues. V was shortened by 3 bases and J by 2 bases, with 5 bases between the two germline ends. The germline V gene has CDR1 GTSNPN and CDR2 SVGIG (reference sequence). CDR3 residues: CAWSDTYEQYF. The CDR3 DNA reads TGTGCCTGGAGCGATACCTACGAGCAGTACTTC. Based on the CDR3 plus reference TRBV30 and TRBJ2-7, the full variable domain is SQTIHQWPATLVQPVGSPLSLECTVEGTSNPNLYWYRQAAGRGLQLLFYSVGIGQISSEVPQNLSASRPQDRQFILSSKKLLLSDSGFYLCAWSDTYEQYFGPGTRLTVT.

This clonotype showed up just a few times. The rearrangement joins TRBV7-9 to TRBJ1-4; 10 positions match TRBD1. The junction had 7 bases not matched to a gene; V was cut back by 4 bases and J by 8 bases. Germline CDR1 reads SEHNR; CDR2 reads FQNEAQ (reference sequence). The CDR3 spans 15 residues. CDR3 DNA sequence: TGTGCCAGCAGCTCCGAGACAGGGGGCGGAGAAAAACTGTTTTTT. This translates into CASSSETGGGEKLFF.

This clonotype was observed a few times. This sequence joins TRBV28 and TRBJ2-3; D gene unclear. This CDR3 spans 15 amino acids. The germline V gene encodes CDR1 MDHEN and CDR2 SYDVKM. Trimming removed 5 bases at V and 0 bases at J, with 12 bases between. DNA for the CDR3: TGTGCCAGCAGTGGCTTAACGGAGAGCACAGATACGCAGTATTTT. As protein: CASSGLTESTDTQYF.

This chain connects TRBV5-1 to TRBJ2-3, with D possibly TRBD2 on 5 matching bases. Germline V gene sequence: CDR1 SGHRS, CDR2 YFSETQ. The CDR3 sequence is 12 residues long. V lost 4 bases to trimming and J lost 6 bases, with 9 bases between them. CDR3 in DNA: TGCGCCAGCAGCCCGGACTGGGATACGCAGTATTTT. Translated, it gives CASSPDWDTQYF.